This record concerns one T cell receptor beta chain sequence. Individuals aged roughly 18 to 95 years were recruited from about two dozen US areas. Cohort placement rested on clinical history that participants reported themselves. The sample is drawn from a study of blood T cell repertoires in COVID-19. Background on the study: PBMCs, B-cell-depleted T cells, or T cells were the source of the cDNA or gDNA that made up the material.

Clones were sequenced by immunoSEQ multiplex PCR, and TCRdb holds only the in-frame ones, with some missing. The data contain 250,000 to 350,000 clones, more than 75% of them seen just once; the ten biggest clones take up around 2%. This clonotype originated in a woman aged 55-69 years in a cohort exposed to, infected with or recovered from COVID-19 (not recorded which). Sample: PBMCs or T cells enriched from blood (not recorded which).

CDR3 residues: CASSSPGQKYQPQHF. The CDR3 DNA reads as TGTGCCAGCAGCTCTCCGGGACAAAAGTATCAGCCCCAGCATTTT. The chain joins TRBV28 to TRBJ1-5; a weak D match, TRBD1 (6 bases). Per the germline V gene, CDR1 is MDHEN and CDR2 is SYDVKM. This CDR3 has 15 residues. Trimming stripped 6 bases from V and 5 bases from J, with 17 bases between.